This is a list of T cell receptor beta chains from one sample in a study of cytomegalovirus exposure and HLA in healthy donors. The protocol was immunoSEQ multiplex PCR, while the TCRdb copy is restricted to in-frame clones and leaves out a portion. Of more than 150,000 clones listed, more than 85% are singletons. Sequencing input: PBMCs. The source is a girl less than two years old in good health and CMV-seronegative. Both conserved end residues are part of each CDR3. D genes are given only for firm matches. Size tells how often a clone was seen (once, few, many) or the class of an expanded clone, and some rows leave it out.

j_gene,abundance,d_gene,v_gene,CDR3nt,CDR3aa
TRBJ2-6,.,.,TRBV7-9,TGTGCCGGCAGCTTATGGAGCTCTGGGGCCAACGTCCTGACTTTC,CAGSLWSSGANVLTF
TRBJ1-5,.,TRBD1,TRBV30,TGTGCCTGGAGTGGGACAGGAGGGGGTCAGCCCCAGCATTTT,CAWSGTGGGQPQHF
TRBJ2-1,.,TRBD2,TRBV4-3,TGCGCCAGCAGCCAAGCGGGAGGGCCCTTAAATGAGCAGTTCTTC,CASSQAGGPLNEQFF
TRBJ2-1,.,TRBD2,TRBV4-3,TGCGCCAGCAGCCAAGATTTGTCAGCTAGCGGGAGTGGGATCGTATACAATGAGCAGTTCTTC,CASSQDLSASGSGIVYNEQFF
TRBJ2-5,.,.,TRBV7-9,TGTGCCAGCAGCTTAGCCGTTCAAGAGACCCAGTACTTC,CASSLAVQETQYF
TRBJ1-6,.,TRBD1,TRBV6-6,TGTGCCAGCAGTTCCCGGGACAGCAATTCACCCCTCCACTTT,CASSSRDSNSPLHF
TRBJ2-1,.,.,TRBV4-2,TGTGCCAGCAGCCAAGAAACTACTAGCAGGGGGAGTGAGCAGTTCTTC,CASSQETTSRGSEQFF
TRBJ1-2,.,.,TRBV15,TGTGCCACCAGCCAAAGGCGGGGGGGGCCCCTCCGCAATAACTATGGCTACACCTTC,CATSQRRGGPLRNNYGYTF
TRBJ2-3,.,TRBD2,TRBV18,TGTGCCAGCTCACCACAAAGCGGGAGGAGCACAGATACGCAGTATTTT,CASSPQSGRSTDTQYF
TRBJ2-7,.,.,TRBV2,TGTGCCAGCAGTGTTGGCGGGGGCCTTTCCTACGAGCAGTACTTC,CASSVGGGLSYEQYF
TRBJ2-5,.,.,TRBV19,TGTGCCAGTAGTATAGATCGGGCAGGGGTAATGGAGACCCAGTACTTC,CASSIDRAGVMETQYF
TRBJ2-7,.,.,TRBV5-1,TGCGCCAGCAGCTTTTCGGGATACGAGCAGTACTTC,CASSFSGYEQYF
TRBJ2-5,.,TRBD1,TRBV5-1,TGCGCCAGCAGCACGGGACAGGGCGGGGAGCAGTACTTC,CASSTGQGGEQYF
TRBJ1-1,.,.,TRBV27,TGTGCCAGCAGTTTATCACGGGGTAACACTGAAGCTTTCTTT,CASSLSRGNTEAFF
TRBJ2-5,.,TRBD2,TRBV7-9,TGTGCCAGCAGCAACCGACTAGCGGGGGGCGTGGAGACCCAGTACTTC,CASSNRLAGGVETQYF
TRBJ1-3,.,TRBD1,TRBV7-9,TGTGCCAGCAGCTTGCGTCAGGGGGTTGGAAACACCATATATTTT,CASSLRQGVGNTIYF
TRBJ2-7,.,TRBD2,TRBV9,TGTGCCAGCAGCCCACCCGGGACTAACTACGAGCAGTACTTC,CASSPPGTNYEQYF
TRBJ2-5,.,.,TRBV5-1,TGCGCCAGCAGCTTTCTACCATGGCAAGAGACCCAGTACTTC,CASSFLPWQETQYF
TRBJ2-1,.,TRBD1,TRBV19,TGTGCCAGTAGTTGGGACAGGGGTTACAATGAGCAGTTCTTC,CASSWDRGYNEQFF
TRBJ2-7,.,.,TRBV5-1,TGCGCCAGCAGCTTCGGTGGGAGCTCCTACGAGCAGTACTTC,CASSFGGSSYEQYF
TRBJ2-1,.,.,TRBV5-1,TGCGCCAGCAGCTTGGGGCCCCCCTACAATGAGCAGTTCTTC,CASSLGPPYNEQFF
TRBJ1-1,once,TRBD1,TRBV7-6,TGTGCCAGCAGCTCGATGCAGGGGGTCAACACTGAAGCTTTCTTT,CASSSMQGVNTEAFF
TRBJ1-3,.,TRBD1,TRBV2,TGTGCCAGCAGAAGGATTATGCCGGGACAGGGGTCGGACACCATATATTTT,CASRRIMPGQGSDTIYF
TRBJ2-7,.,.,TRBV12-5,TGTGCTAGTGGTTTGGTACGAGGCTACGAGCAGTACTTC,CASGLVRGYEQYF
TRBJ2-2,.,TRBD2,TRBV4-2,TGTGCCAGCAGCCAAGCCGGGACTAGCGGGAGGGCCGACACCGGGGAGCTGTTTTTT,CASSQAGTSGRADTGELFF
TRBJ2-7,.,TRBD1,TRBV2,TGTGCCAGCAGAGAGACGACAGGGGAGTACGAGCAGTACTTC,CASRETTGEYEQYF
TRBJ2-5,.,TRBD2,TRBV4-2,TGTGCCAGCAGCCAAAGACTAGCGGGGGATCAAGAGACCCAGTACTTC,CASSQRLAGDQETQYF
TRBJ1-2,.,TRBD1,TRBV27,TGTGCCAGCAGTTCCTCTTTGCCCCCACAGGGGGCTTGGTATGGCTACACCTTC,CASSSSLPPQGAWYGYTF
TRBJ1-5,.,.,TRBV27,TGTGCCAGCAGTTCGGGGAGAGAGTATAGCAATCAGCCCCAGCATTTT,CASSSGREYSNQPQHF
TRBJ1-5,.,.,TRBV2,TGTGCCAGCAGTGGGGCAGCCCGTAGTGGGCTGGGCAATCAGCCCCAGCATTTT,CASSGAARSGLGNQPQHF
TRBJ1-5,few,.,TRBV6-1,TGTGCCAGCAGTGAAGTGATCGGGTCGATTCAGCCCCAGCATTTT,CASSEVIGSIQPQHF
TRBJ1-1,.,.,TRBV7-9,TGTGCCAGCAGCTTAGACGGGATGAACACTGAAGCTTTCTTT,CASSLDGMNTEAFF
TRBJ1-2,.,.,TRBV29-1,TGCAGCGCCGGGACTCTGGTTAACTATGGCTACACCTTC,CSAGTLVNYGYTF
TRBJ2-7,.,TRBD1,TRBV6-5,TGTGCCAGCAGGCCGGGACAGTCCTACGAGCAGTACTTC,CASRPGQSYEQYF
TRBJ2-7,.,TRBD1,TRBV5-4,TGTGCCAGCAGCTTGGCCGGGACAGGCAAATACGAGCAGTACTTC,CASSLAGTGKYEQYF
TRBJ1-5,.,TRBD1,TRBV19,TGTGCCAGTAGGGGACAGGGGGCCAATCAGCCCCAGCATTTT,CASRGQGANQPQHF
TRBJ1-1,.,.,TRBV30,TGTGCCAAAGGGGACATGAACACTGAAGCTTTCTTT,CAKGDMNTEAFF
TRBJ2-1,.,TRBD2,TRBV9,TGTGCCAGCAGCACCCGGGGGGGTTTCTATGAGCAGTTCTTC,CASSTRGGFYEQFF
TRBJ1-5,.,TRBD1,TRBV6-1,TGTGCCAGCAGTGTGGGACAGGGTGTTTATCAGCCCCAGCATTTT,CASSVGQGVYQPQHF
TRBJ2-7,.,TRBD1,TRBV6-1,TGTGCCAGCATTGGGACAGGGTTCTACGAGCAGTACTTC,CASIGTGFYEQYF
TRBJ1-1,.,.,TRBV29-1,TGCAGCGTTGCAGAAGTGGGCCAGTTCGGGAAGGAAGCTTTCTTT,CSVAEVGQFGKEAFF
TRBJ2-7,.,TRBD1,TRBV5-6,TGTGCCAGCAGCATCAAACAGGGGCGGGTCTACGAGCAGTACTTC,CASSIKQGRVYEQYF